This note documents a single T cell receptor (beta chain) sequence. Its matching antigen is unknown. TCRdb processed the 5' RACE reads anew with MiXCR; each CDR3 protein has one entry. The sample has about 100,000 distinct CDR3 sequences, 13% to 15% seen once. Trimming shortened V by 6 bases and J by 5 bases, and 10 bases separated the two germline ends. The CDR3 is made up of 12 amino acids. These data belong to a study of T-cell memory formation after mild COVID-19. Study-wide findings and caveats: Clones contracting day 15 to 85 were balanced CD4/CD8; later expanders leaned CD4+.

The sample was PBMCs or a T cell subset sorted from them (not recorded which). The sequence derives from a young man who had mild COVID-19 (a few samples of this study predate the infection). Cell type and time point are not known. The rearrangement links TRBV12-3 or TRBV12-4 to TRBJ2-5, with D possibly being TRBD1 (6 bases). The CDR3 DNA reads as TGTGCCAGCAGCGACAGGTCGGAGACCCAGTACTTC. Its translation is CASSDRSETQYF.